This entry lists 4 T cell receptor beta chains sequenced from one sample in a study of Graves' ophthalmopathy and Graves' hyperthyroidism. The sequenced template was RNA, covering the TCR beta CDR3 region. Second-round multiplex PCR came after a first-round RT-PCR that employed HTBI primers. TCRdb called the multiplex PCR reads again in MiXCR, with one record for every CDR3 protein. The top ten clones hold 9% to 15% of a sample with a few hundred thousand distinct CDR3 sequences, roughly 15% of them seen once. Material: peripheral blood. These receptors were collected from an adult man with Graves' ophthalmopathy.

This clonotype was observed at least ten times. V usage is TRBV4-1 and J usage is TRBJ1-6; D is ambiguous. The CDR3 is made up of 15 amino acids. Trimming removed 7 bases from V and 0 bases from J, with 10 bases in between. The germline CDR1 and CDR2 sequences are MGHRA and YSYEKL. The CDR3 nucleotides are TGCGCCAGCACTCGGCACATCTCCTATAATTCACCCCTCCACTTT. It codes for CASTRHISYNSPLHF.

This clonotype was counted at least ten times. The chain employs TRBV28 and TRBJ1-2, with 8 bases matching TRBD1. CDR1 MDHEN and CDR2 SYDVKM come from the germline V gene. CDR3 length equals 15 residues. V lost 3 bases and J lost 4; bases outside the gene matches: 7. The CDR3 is CASSFSQGAGYGYTF. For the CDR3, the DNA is TGTGCCAGCAGTTTCTCTCAGGGGGCTGGCTATGGCTACACCTTC.

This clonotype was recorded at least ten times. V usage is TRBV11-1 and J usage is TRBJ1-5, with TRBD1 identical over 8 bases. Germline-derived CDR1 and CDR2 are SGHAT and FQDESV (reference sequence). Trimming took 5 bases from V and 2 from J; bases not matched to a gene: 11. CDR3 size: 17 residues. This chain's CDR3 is CASSLGPTGVRNQPQHF. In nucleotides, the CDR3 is TGTGCCAGCAGCCTGGGACCGACAGGGGTTCGCAATCAGCCCCAGCATTTT.

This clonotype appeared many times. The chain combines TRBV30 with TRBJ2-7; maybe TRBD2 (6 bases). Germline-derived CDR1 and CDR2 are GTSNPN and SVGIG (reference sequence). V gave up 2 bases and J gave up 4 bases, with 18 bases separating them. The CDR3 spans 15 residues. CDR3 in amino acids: CAWSRAPGTVYEQYF. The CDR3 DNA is TGTGCCTGGAGTAGAGCCCCCGGGACTGTTTACGAGCAGTACTTC.